This T cell receptor beta chain was documented in a study of shared clonotypes between healthy human individuals. Study conclusions and caveats: Compared with memory subsets, naive subsets generally had larger estimated richness. Rarefaction exposed incomplete sorted-subset sequencing despite large depth.

Points on this clone: The target antigen is unknown.

Repertoires were generated with immunoSEQ multiplex PCR, while TCRdb's copy carries only in-frame clones and drops some. This sample has about 980,000 clones, with approximately 76% found just once. Germline-derived CDR1 and CDR2 are MGHRA and YSYEKL. The V segment lost 4 bases and the J segment 5 bases; nucleotides outside the gene matches: 10. The CDR3 totals 16 residues. The TCR originated in a man aged 18 to 30 in good health. The sequencing sample was made of memory CD4+ T cells sorted from blood. Described subset: CD45RA-negative fraction. J is TRBJ1-4 and V is TRBV4-1; 7 nucleotides line up with TRBD1. The CDR3 DNA sequence: TGCGCCAGCAGCCCGCTCATGGGGACAGACAATGAAAAACTGTTTTTT. Protein sequence: CASSPLMGTDNEKLFF.